These T cell receptor beta chains were read from a single sample in a study of cytomegalovirus exposure and HLA in healthy donors. The table came from immunoSEQ multiplex PCR; TCRdb's copy has only in-frame clones and leaves some out. The sample has about 140,000 clones. Specimen: PBMCs. These receptors were taken from a man in his forties or fifties in good health and CMV-seronegative. Each CDR3 is given with its conserved first and last residue. Each record gives: V gene, CDR3 protein.

>TRBV28
CASRTGILNQPQHF
>TRBV7-9
CASSPTGSGNTIYF
>TRBV6-5
CASSYLAGNQPQHF
>TRBV4-3
CASSQSYSPSGNTIYF
>TRBV9
CASSAQGAAYEQYF
>TRBV10-3
CAISVLDYYEQYF
>TRBV2
CASRRADEQYF
>TRBV9
CASSSGGSGYNEQFF
>TRBV7-2
CASSLGRAENYGYTF
>TRBV7-6
CASSSETGRSGNTIYF
>TRBV7-2
CASNPTSSGNTIYF
>TRBV29-1
CSAGQGAELRDGYTF
>TRBV11-2
CASSLDSKGASNQPQHF
>TRBV10-3
CAIRAGLTTDTQYF
>TRBV9
CASSERPGNTIYF
>TRBV7-6
CASSPWDRVDYEQYF
>TRBV9
CASSPRSQGMNTEAFF
>TRBV11-2
CASSLSRGVSYEQYF
>TRBV29-1
CSVDRTETQYF
>TRBV7-2
CASSDSGTEAFF
>TRBV28
CASSLTGLYEQYF
>TRBV11-2
CASNFDVGQGNSPLHF
>TRBV4-2
CASSQDRDRGLYEQYF
>TRBV6-5
CASSYSEDRAEKLFF
>TRBV28
CASSSPLLADLSGANVLTF
>TRBV5-6
CASSLLGAGYEQYF
>TRBV19
CASSRQSDTQYF
>TRBV5-1
CASSPDGVRGNEQFF
>TRBV7-2
CASSADRANTIYF
>TRBV29-1
CSVSTGSTEQYF
>TRBV7-8
CASSPGLATDTQYF
>TRBV7-6
CASSLGSRPGDQPQHF
>TRBV7-8
CASSFGEDTQYF
>TRBV4-3
CASSQNPSNSDTQYF
>TRBV7-2
CASSLEADRVKQYF
>TRBV5-6
CASSLGTGAYNEQFF
>TRBV6-1
CASSEGGGAYETQYF
>TRBV4-2
CASSQGTSGGSNTGELFF
>TRBV6-6
CASSRLGEGNQPQHF
>TRBV4-2
CASSQVGLVTQETQYF
>TRBV4-3
CASSQDQTGTDYGYTF
>TRBV7-2
CASSYQGTGELFF
>TRBV6-5
CASSSFSMAYEQYF